Listed here are 23 T cell receptor beta chains from one sample, sequenced in a study of spatial heterogeneity in lung cancer. The time point was: blood at routine non-recurrence follow-up after resection. One entry per CDR3 protein results from TCRdb running MiXCR on the 5' RACE reads. The table has approximately 70,000 distinct CDR3 sequences, about 8.2% seen once. This material consisted of PBMCs, taken at follow-up. The receptors come from a female donor with early-stage non-small cell lung cancer.

This clonotype was detected a few times. The chain joins TRBV12-3 or TRBV12-4 to TRBJ2-5; 13 bases match TRBD2. The CDR3 length is 17 residues. V lost 5 bases to trimming and J lost 3 bases; unmatched junction nucleotides: 9. DNA of the CDR3: TGTGCCAGCAGTCCTAACTCGGGACTAGCGGGAAAAGAGACCCAGTACTTC. The encoded protein is CASSPNSGLAGKETQYF.

The chain carries TRBV6-1 and TRBJ2-7; TRBD1 is a possible D gene (6 bases). Germline values: CDR1 MNHNS, CDR2 SASEGT. This CDR3 region has 16 residues. The V end lost 8 bases, the J end lost 2 bases, and 22 bases lay between the germline ends. CDR3 loop: CASPLSELDRTYEQYF. CDR3 sequence (DNA): TGTGCCAGCCCGCTCTCGGAATTGGACAGAACCTACGAGCAGTACTTC.

This clonotype came up a few times. The chain couples TRBV9 to TRBJ2-7, with no clear D. V lost 0 bases and J 5 bases, leaving 6 bases between the germline ends. CDR3 length equals 12 residues. Germline V gives CDR1 SGDLS, CDR2 YYNGEE. The CDR3 DNA reads as TGTGCCAGCAGCGTAGACGGAGACGAGCAGTACTTC. Translating gives CASSVDGDEQYF. Looking up the rest from reference TRBV9 and TRBJ2-7 gives the full variable domain: DSGVTQTPKHLITATGQRVTLRCSPRSGDLSVYWYQQSLDQGLQFLIQYYNGEERAKGNILERFSAQQFPDLHSELNLSSLELGDSALYFCASSVDGDEQYFGPGTRLTVT.

The sample holds many counts of this clonotype. The chain recombines TRBV7-8 with TRBJ2-3; tentative D call: TRBD2 (6 bases). Germline loops: CDR1 SGHVS, CDR2 FQNEAQ. V dropped 4 bases and J dropped 5 bases, with 13 bases sitting between them. The CDR3 length is 14 residues. CDR3 nucleotides: TGTGCCAGCAGCTCCCGACTAGTAAGAGATACGCAGTATTTT. Its protein product is CASSSRLVRDTQYF.

The V gene is TRBV27, the J gene TRBJ2-2; D not resolved. This CDR3 region has 12 residues. Germline CDR1 MNHEY, CDR2 SMNVEV (reference sequence). The V end was cut by 5 bases, the J end by 4 bases, with 5 bases between. Written as DNA, the CDR3 is TGTGCCAGCAGTCCATCCACCGGGGAGCTGTTTTTT. As protein: CASSPSTGELFF.

This clonotype was observed a handful of times. The chain uses TRBV19 and TRBJ2-1; TRBD2 is a possible D gene (5 bases). This CDR3 contains 16 residues. V lost 1 base and J lost 5, with 15 bases in between. From germline, CDR1 is LNHDA and CDR2 SQIVND (reference sequence). This CDR3 is CASSIVVGARNNEQFF. The CDR3 nucleotides are TGTGCCAGTAGTATAGTTGTGGGAGCAAGGAACAATGAGCAGTTCTTC.

J is TRBJ2-1 and V is TRBV24-1; no definite D call. Germline V gene lookup returns CDR1 KGHDR and CDR2 SFDVKD. Trimming stripped 3 bases from V and 8 bases from J, with 4 bases between. The CDR3 loop spans 11 amino acids. Here the CDR3 reads CATSDRYEQFF. The DNA of the CDR3 is TGTGCCACCAGTGATCGCTATGAGCAGTTCTTC.

This clonotype came up many times. The V call is TRBV7-3, the J call TRBJ2-2; D may correspond to TRBD1 or TRBD2 (5 bases each). The germline CDR1 and CDR2 sequences are SGHTA and FQGTGA. The CDR3 is 16 residues long. V shed 2 bases and J shed 6 bases, with 16 bases lying between them. CDR3 sequence reads: CASSLSVGRGPGELFF. In DNA form, the CDR3 reads TGTGCCAGCAGCTTATCTGTGGGTCGGGGCCCCGGGGAGCTGTTTTTT.

Regarding this clonotype: A much bigger clone sits one base away, suggesting this may be a read error. This chain joins TRBV11-2 and TRBJ1-5; TRBD1 matches 8 bases. Germline CDR1 and CDR2: SGHAT and FQNNGV. This CDR3 comprises 13 residues. This CDR3 reads CASSTGGRQPQLF. CDR3 DNA sequence: TGTGCCAGCAGCACAGGGGGGAGACAGCCCCAGCTTTTT.

Ten or more counts support this clonotype. V gene TRBV9 combines with J gene TRBJ2-7; D unclear. Per the germline V gene, CDR1 is SGDLS and CDR2 is YYNGEE. Trimming shortened V by 4 bases and J by 0 bases, and 11 bases separated the two germline ends. The CDR3 runs to 14 residues. CDR3 sequence reads: CASSSAESSYEQYF. CDR3 DNA sequence: TGTGCCAGCAGCTCCGCGGAGAGCTCCTACGAGCAGTACTTC. Full variable domain (rest looked up from reference TRBV9 and TRBJ2-7): DSGVTQTPKHLITATGQRVTLRCSPRSGDLSVYWYQQSLDQGLQFLIQYYNGEERAKGNILERFSAQQFPDLHSELNLSSLELGDSALYFCASSSAESSYEQYFGPGTRLTVT.

The table lists this clonotype with many counts. V and J are TRBV27 and TRBJ2-5, with 8 bases fitting TRBD1. From germline, CDR1 is MNHEY and CDR2 SMNVEV (reference sequence). V lost 4 bases and J lost 2; bases outside the gene matches: 6. The CDR3 is made up of 15 amino acids. Written as DNA, the CDR3 is TGTGCCAGCAGTTCGATGGGACAGGCTCAAGAGACCCAGTACTTC. It is translated as CASSSMGQAQETQYF.

This clonotype was seen a few times. V and J are TRBV20-1 and TRBJ2-7; D is undetermined. The V gene lost 4 bases and the J gene lost 6 bases, with 10 bases spanning the gap. There are 11 residues in the CDR3. Per germline, CDR1 DFQATT and CDR2 SNEGSKA (reference sequence). The CDR3 nucleotides are TGCAGTGCTACTAGGGATACCGAGCAGTACTTC. It specifies CSATRDTEQYF.

As concerns this clonotype: A much larger clone differs from this one at a single base, so this may be a read error. The chain joins TRBV7-3 to TRBJ1-4, with D possibly being TRBD1 (5 bases). The CDR3 extends over 20 amino acids. The V gene's germline CDR1 is SGHTA and CDR2 FQGTGA. CDR3 DNA sequence: TGTGCCGGCAGCTTAACCATGGTGTCAGGGTTCAGAGGGACTAATGAAAAACTGTTTTTT. Its translation is CAGSLTMVSGFRGTNEKLFF.

This clonotype has a count of ten or more. The chain combines TRBV28 with TRBJ1-2, with unresolved D. V gave up 5 bases and J gave up 4 bases, with 8 bases separating them. The CDR3 runs to 12 residues. From germline, CDR1 is MDHEN and CDR2 SYDVKM. The CDR3 nucleotides are TGTGCCAGCAGTGGACCCCCCTATGGCTACACCTTC. Translating it yields CASSGPPYGYTF.

This clonotype was seen ten or more times. The chain uses TRBV7-3 and TRBJ2-5; D is perhaps TRBD1 (5 bases). The CDR3 is 13 amino acids. In germline, CDR1 is SGHTA, CDR2 FQGTGA. V was pared by 1 base and J by 4 bases, with 7 bases between. This CDR3 is CASSLNQGETQYF. CDR3 DNA: TGTGCCAGCAGCTTAAACCAGGGAGAGACCCAGTACTTC.

The V gene is TRBV5-1, the J gene TRBJ1-5, with D hard to call. CDR1 SGHRS and CDR2 YFSETQ come from the germline V gene. V was pared by 0 bases and J by 6 bases, with 13 bases between. The length of the CDR3 is 15 residues. CDR3 DNA sequence: TGCGCCAGCAGCTTGGAAGGTTGGGATGGTCAGCCCCAGCATTTT. As protein: CASSLEGWDGQPQHF.

The chain has TRBV11-2 and TRBJ1-1; D is possibly TRBD1 (6 bases). The germline V gene encodes CDR1 SGHAT and CDR2 FQNNGV. The V gene lost 5 bases and the J gene lost 7 bases, with 17 bases spanning the gap. The CDR3 spans 14 residues. CDR3 nucleotides: TGTGCCAGCAGCCACGTACGGACAGCGGATGAAGCTTTCTTT. It yields the protein CASSHVRTADEAFF.

This clonotype was seen at least ten times. Here the CDR3 reads CASQNWNRELFF. The CDR3 DNA is TGTGCCAGCCAAAATTGGAACAGGGAGCTGTTTTTT. This sequence joins TRBV7-9 and TRBJ2-2; D is uncertain. Trimming shortened V by 8 bases and J by 9 bases, and 13 bases separated the two germline ends. Germline assignment: CDR1 SEHNR and CDR2 FQNEAQ (reference sequence). The CDR3 length is 12 residues.

This clonotype has at least ten counts. The chain carries TRBV10-3 and TRBJ2-7; D gene unclear. V dropped 2 bases and J dropped 4 bases, with 3 bases sitting between them. The CDR3 length is 11 residues. Germline lookup yields CDR1 ENHRY and CDR2 SYGVKD. This chain's CDR3 is CAISERYEQYF. The DNA for the CDR3 is TGTGCCATCAGTGAGCGTTACGAGCAGTACTTC.

This clonotype was observed many times. This sequence joins TRBV7-9 and TRBJ1-1; 7 nucleotides line up with TRBD1. The V gene's germline CDR1 is SEHNR and CDR2 FQNEAQ (reference sequence). The CDR3 extends over 15 amino acids. J gave up 2 bases and V 5 bases, and 8 bases lay outside the gene matches. CDR3 residues: CASSTRDSVNTEAFF. CDR3 bases: TGTGCCAGCAGCACCCGGGACAGTGTCAACACTGAAGCTTTCTTT.

The gene calls are TRBV7-9 and TRBJ2-1, with TRBD2 identical over 10 bases. The CDR3 runs to 16 residues. The germline V gene has CDR1 SEHNR and CDR2 FQNEAQ (reference sequence). Trimming removed 4 bases from V and 1 base from J; junction bases left unmatched: 4. CDR3 coding DNA: TGTGCCAGCAGCTCTCTAGCGGGAGATTCCTACAATGAGCAGTTCTTC. It specifies CASSSLAGDSYNEQFF. Looking up the rest from reference TRBV7-9 and TRBJ2-1 gives the full variable domain: DTGVSQNPRHKITKRGQNVTFRCDPISEHNRLYWYRQTLGQGPEFLTYFQNEAQLEKSRLLSDRFSAERPKGSFSTLEIQRTEQGDSAMYLCASSSLAGDSYNEQFFGPGTRLTVL.

This clonotype occurred many times. This chain connects TRBV28 to TRBJ1-2; 7 positions agree with TRBD1. Unmatched junction bases numbered 7, after V lost 5 bases and J lost 4 bases. Germline V gene sequence: CDR1 MDHEN, CDR2 SYDVKM. The CDR3 totals 14 residues. As DNA, the CDR3 is TGTGCCAGCAGTCGACCGGGACAGACCTATGGCTACACCTTC. Protein: CASSRPGQTYGYTF.

The V and J genes are TRBV3-1 and TRBJ1-1, with 9 bases aligning to TRBD1. Germline V gene data show CDR1 as LGHDT and CDR2 as YNNKEL (reference sequence). This CDR3 has 13 amino acids. V lost 4 bases to trimming and J lost 11 bases; unmatched junction nucleotides: 8. The CDR3 region is CASSLRTGDGAFF. CDR3 sequence (DNA): TGTGCCAGCAGCCTCAGGACAGGGGACGGCGCTTTCTTT.